This entry is about one T cell receptor (beta chain). Its cognate antigen is unknown. This specimen comes from a study of PD-1 blockade in classical Hodgkin lymphoma. Looking at the study overall: Nivolumab was given intravenously to patients at 3 mg/kg every 2 weeks. Study-wide points: Nivolumab initiated under 1 year post-ASCT led to patient exclusion. At C4D1, TCR diversity had climbed significantly for CD4+ cells, though not for CD8+ cells.

Some clones are missing from TCRdb's copy, which holds only in-frame ones; the method was immunoSEQ multiplex PCR. The table lists 20,000 to 25,000 clones, around 70% of them singletons. Noted time point: cycle 4 day 1 (C4D1), after less than 7 weeks of nivolumab. All patients relapsed after autologous stem cell transplantation, and brentuximab vedotin exposure varied. CDR1 SGHAT and CDR2 FQNNGV come from the germline V gene. CDR3 size: 14 residues. Between the trimmed V and J ends, which lost 5 bases and 4 bases, there was a span of 11 bases. This chain connects TRBV11-2 to TRBJ2-2, with a weak D call TRBD1 (5 bases). This TCR was sampled from a human donor with classical Hodgkin lymphoma. Source: peripheral blood mononuclear cells (PBMCs), taken before the fourth cycle of nivolumab. The CDR3: CASSAPQVTGELFF. The DNA of the CDR3 is TGTGCCAGCAGCGCTCCACAGGTCACCGGGGAGCTGTTTTTT.